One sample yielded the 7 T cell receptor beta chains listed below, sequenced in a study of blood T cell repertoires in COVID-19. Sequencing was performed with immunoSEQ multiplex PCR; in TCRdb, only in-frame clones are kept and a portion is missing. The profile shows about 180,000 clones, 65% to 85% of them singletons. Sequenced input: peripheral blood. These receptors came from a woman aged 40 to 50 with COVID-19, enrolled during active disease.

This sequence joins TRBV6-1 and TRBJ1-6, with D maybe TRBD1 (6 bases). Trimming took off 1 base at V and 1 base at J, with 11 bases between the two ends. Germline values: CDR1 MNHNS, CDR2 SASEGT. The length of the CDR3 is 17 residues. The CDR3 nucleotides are TGTGCCAGCAGTGAAGATGGGGGCCGGTCCTATAATTCACCCCTCCACTTT. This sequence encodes CASSEDGGRSYNSPLHF.

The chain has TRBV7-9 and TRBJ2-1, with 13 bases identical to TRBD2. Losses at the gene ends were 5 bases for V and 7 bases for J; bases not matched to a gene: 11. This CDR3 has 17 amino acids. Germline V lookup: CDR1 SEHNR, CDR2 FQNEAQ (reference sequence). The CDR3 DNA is TGTGCCAGCAGCACGGGAACTAGCGGGAGGGCGGGAAATGAGCAGTTCTTC. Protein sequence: CASSTGTSGRAGNEQFF.

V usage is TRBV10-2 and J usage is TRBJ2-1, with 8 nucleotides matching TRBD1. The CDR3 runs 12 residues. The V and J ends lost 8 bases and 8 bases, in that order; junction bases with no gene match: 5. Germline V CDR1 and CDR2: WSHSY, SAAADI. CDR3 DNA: TGCGCCAGCGGGACAGGTATCGATGAGCAGTTCTTC. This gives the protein CASGTGIDEQFF.

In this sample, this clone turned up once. This chain's CDR3 is CASSLGDISYNEQFF. The DNA for the CDR3 is TGTGCCAGCAGTTTGGGGGACATCTCCTACAATGAGCAGTTCTTC. The gene calls are TRBV28 and TRBJ2-1, with D tentatively TRBD1 (6 bases). Trimming cost V 3 bases and J 0 bases, with 9 bases left between them. Germline V lookup: CDR1 MDHEN, CDR2 SYDVKM. This CDR3 is built from 15 residues. Using reference TRBV28 and TRBJ2-1 for the parts outside the CDR3, the full variable domain is DVKVTQSSRYLVKRTGEKVFLECVQDMDHENMFWYRQDPGLGLRLIYFSYDVKMKEKGDIPEGYSVSREKKERFSLILESASTNQTSMYLCASSLGDISYNEQFFGPGTRLTVL.

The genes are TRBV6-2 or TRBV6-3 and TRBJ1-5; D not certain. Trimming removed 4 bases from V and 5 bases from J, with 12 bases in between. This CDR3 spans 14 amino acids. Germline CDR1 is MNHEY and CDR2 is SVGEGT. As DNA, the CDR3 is TGTGCCAGCAGTTTGTTCAGGCAGGATCAGCCCCAGCATTTT. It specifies CASSLFRQDQPQHF.

The CDR3 nucleotides read TGTGAGACAGGGGGCCGTAACACTGAAGCTTTCTTT. Translated, it gives CETGGRNTEAFF. The V and J genes are TRBV28 and TRBJ1-1; the match to TRBD1 covers 10 bases. Per the germline V gene, CDR1 is MDHEN and CDR2 is SYDVKM. This CDR3 is 12 amino acids long.

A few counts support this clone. In nucleotides, the CDR3 is TGTGCCATCAGTGAGGGGAGCGAGACCCAGTACTTC. It is translated as CAISEGSETQYF. The chain is built from TRBV10-3 and TRBJ2-5; perhaps TRBD2 as D (5 bases). Germline V lookup: CDR1 ENHRY, CDR2 SYGVKD. The germline V and J ends were trimmed by 2 bases and 5 bases, with 6 bases remaining between them. The CDR3 is made up of 12 amino acids.